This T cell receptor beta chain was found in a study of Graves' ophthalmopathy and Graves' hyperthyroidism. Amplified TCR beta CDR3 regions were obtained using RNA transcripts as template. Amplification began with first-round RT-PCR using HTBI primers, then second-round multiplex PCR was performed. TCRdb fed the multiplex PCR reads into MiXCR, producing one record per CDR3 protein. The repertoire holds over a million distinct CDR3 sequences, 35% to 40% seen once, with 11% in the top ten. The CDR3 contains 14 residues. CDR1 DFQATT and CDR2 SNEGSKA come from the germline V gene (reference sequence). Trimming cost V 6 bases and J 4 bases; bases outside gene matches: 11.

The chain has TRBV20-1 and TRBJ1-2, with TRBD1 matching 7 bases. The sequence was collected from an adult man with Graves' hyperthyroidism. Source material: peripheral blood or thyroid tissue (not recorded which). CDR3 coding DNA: TGCAGTGCCGACACAGGCAGGGGGACCTATGGCTACACCTTC. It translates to CSADTGRGTYGYTF.